Each of the 18 T cell receptor beta chains below was sequenced from the same sample in a study of regulatory T cells in long-lasting Graves disease. Through Arm-PCR of CDR3 regions and iRepertoire HTBI primers, TCR beta libraries were built. TCRdb re-analysed the multiplex PCR reads in MiXCR, keeping a single row per CDR3 protein. The sample lists fewer than 400,000 distinct CDR3 sequences, 15% to 20% seen once, with 29% in the top ten. Documented time point: persistent/refractory GD, antithyroid drugs over 5 years with positive TRAb. TCR sequences were obtained from RNA taken from PBMCs. This specimen consisted of peripheral blood mononuclear cells (PBMCs), obtained when the disease was refractory, from a patient treated with antithyroid drugs. These receptors originate from a female donor with Graves disease.

This clonotype was observed a handful of times. The chain uses TRBV7-2 and TRBJ2-3; D is unclear. CDR3 length equals 15 residues. Trimming took off 5 bases at V and 4 bases at J, with 16 bases between the two ends. CDR1 and CDR2 (germline): SGHTA, FQGNSA. The CDR3 sequence is CASSLSSTNADTQYF. The CDR3 nucleotides are TGTGCCAGCAGCCTATCCTCTACTAACGCAGATACGCAGTATTTT.

A single count supports this clonotype. The chain joins TRBV6-1 to TRBJ2-6, with D maybe TRBD2 (5 bases). The CDR3 is 15 amino acids. CDR1 and CDR2 from the germline V gene are MNHNS and SASEGT. Trimming left V 3 bases short and J 3 bases short, with 9 bases between. CDR3 region: CASSEAGDGANVLTF. The DNA of the CDR3 is TGTGCCAGCAGTGAGGCCGGGGATGGGGCCAACGTCCTGACTTTC.

The chain uses TRBV28 and TRBJ1-6; D perhaps matches TRBD1 (6 bases). The CDR3 is made up of 16 amino acids. CDR1 and CDR2 from the germline V gene are MDHEN and SYDVKM. V shed 8 bases and J shed 6 bases, with 20 bases lying between them. CDR3 nucleotides: TGTGCCAGCTTAGTAGGGGGGGCAGAAGTTAATTCACCCCTCCACTTT. Its translation is CASLVGGAEVNSPLHF.

Many counts were recorded for this clonotype. The chain carries TRBV29-1 and TRBJ1-2; the D is unclear. Germline V gene sequence: CDR1 SQVTM, CDR2 ANQGSEA. The CDR3 has 12 amino acids. V shed 3 bases and J shed 5 bases, with 10 bases lying between them. CDR3 amino acids: CSVENREYGYTF. The CDR3 DNA follows: TGCAGCGTTGAGAACAGAGAATATGGCTACACCTTC. Combining the CDR3 with reference TRBV29-1 and TRBJ1-2 gives the whole variable domain SAVISQKPSRDICQRGTSLTIQCQVDSQVTMMFWYRQQPGQSLTLIATANQGSEATYESGFVIDKFPISRPNLTFSTLTVSNMSPEDSSIYLCSVENREYGYTFGSGTRLTVV.

This clonotype was found many times. The CDR3 is CASKGNPAFF. The CDR3 bases are TGTGCCAGCAAGGGGAACCCAGCTTTCTTT. This chain connects TRBV28 to TRBJ1-1; D might be TRBD1 (5 bases). From germline, CDR1 is MDHEN and CDR2 SYDVKM. V was shortened by 7 bases and J by 10 bases, with 10 bases between the two germline ends. The CDR3 totals 10 residues.

This clonotype showed up many times. V usage is TRBV20-1 and J usage is TRBJ1-4; D not resolved. The CDR3 has 16 residues. V was cut by 0 bases and J by 5 bases, with 16 bases left in between. Germline values: CDR1 DFQATT, CDR2 SNEGSKA (reference sequence). For the CDR3, the DNA is TGCAGTGCTAGAGATCCTTTCGGACCGGTGAATGAAAAACTGTTTTTT. Its translation: CSARDPFGPVNEKLFF.

In this sample, this clonotype turned up many times. The gene calls are TRBV7-2 and TRBJ1-4; D gene ambiguous. CDR3 length: 13 residues. Trimming shortened V by 3 bases and J by 6 bases, and 8 bases separated the two germline ends. Per germline, CDR1 SGHTA and CDR2 FQGNSA. The CDR3 DNA sequence: TGTGCCAGCAGCTTGAGGGAGGATGAAAAACTGTTTTTT. Translating it yields CASSLREDEKLFF.

J is TRBJ2-2 and V is TRBV7-9; the D gene could be TRBD1 or TRBD2 (5 bases each). V was shortened by 3 bases and J by 5 bases, with 19 bases between the two germline ends. The germline CDR1 and CDR2 sequences are SEHNR and FQNEAQ (reference sequence). The CDR3 contains 17 residues. The CDR3 reads CASSLWGTEDGTGELFF. The DNA for the CDR3 is TGTGCCAGCAGCTTGTGGGGGACCGAGGACGGGACCGGGGAGCTGTTTTTT.

This clonotype showed up many times. Here the CDR3 reads CASSQNRGPSYYGYTF. For the CDR3, the DNA is TGTGCCAGCAGTCAAAACAGGGGCCCCAGTTACTATGGCTACACCTTC. The chain uses TRBV12-3 or TRBV12-4 and TRBJ1-2, with 7 nucleotides matching TRBD1. V lost 5 bases to trimming and J lost 3 bases; unmatched junction nucleotides: 12. The CDR3 is 16 residues long.

A few counts support this clonotype. The CDR3 region has the DNA TGTGCCAGCAGTGAAAAGGACCGAATAATGGGGAACATTCAGTACTTC. Protein sequence: CASSEKDRIMGNIQYF. The V call is TRBV6-1, the J call TRBJ2-4; no reliable D call. V was trimmed by 2 bases and J by 7 bases, leaving 18 bases between them. Germline loops: CDR1 MNHNS, CDR2 SASEGT. The CDR3 loop spans 16 amino acids.

This clonotype was seen a few times. The V and J genes are TRBV7-9 and TRBJ1-5; maybe TRBD1 (5 bases). With 0 bases removed from V and 8 bases from J, the gap between germline ends came to 8 bases. CDR1 is SEHNR and CDR2 is FQNEAQ in the germline V gene (reference sequence). This CDR3 is built from 13 residues. Here the CDR3 DNA reads TGTGCCAGCAGCTTAGCCTTGGGGGAGCCCCAGCATTTT. Its translation is CASSLALGEPQHF.

This clonotype was picked up a small number of times. CDR3 sequence (DNA): TGTGCCAGCAGTCGGACAGGGGGCTACGAGACCCAGTACTTC. Protein product: CASSRTGGYETQYF. The chain uses TRBV6-1 and TRBJ2-5; TRBD1 agrees at 11 bases. The CDR3 runs to 14 residues. V lost 5 bases, J lost 5 bases, and 4 bases stayed unmatched. CDR1 and CDR2 from the germline V gene are MNHNS and SASEGT.

V gene TRBV19 combines with J gene TRBJ1-2; D gene unclear. V dropped 7 bases and J dropped 8 bases, with 14 bases sitting between them. The CDR3 consists of 12 residues. Germline values: CDR1 LNHDA, CDR2 SQIVND (reference sequence). The CDR3 sequence: CASTPAGEGYTF. The CDR3 DNA reads TGTGCCAGTACCCCGGCCGGTGAAGGCTACACCTTC.

This clonotype turned up a few times. A much larger clone differs from this one at a single base, so this may be a read error. The chain carries TRBV2 and TRBJ1-4; D is unresolved. Germline CDR1 SNHLY, CDR2 FYNNEI. The CDR3 extends over 16 amino acids. CDR3 region: CASRGRRREWGEKLLF. The CDR3 nucleotides are TGTGCCAGCAGAGGCAGGCGAAGGGAATGGGGTGAAAAACTGCTTTTT.

This clonotype was seen a single time. The rearrangement uses TRBV28 and TRBJ2-2; no definite D call. CDR3 length: 12 residues. V was pared by 7 bases and J by 8 bases, with 11 bases between. Germline assignment: CDR1 MDHEN and CDR2 SYDVKM. The CDR3 region has the DNA TGTGCCAGCACCCTCCCATTAGGGGAGCTGTTTTTT. Protein sequence: CASTLPLGELFF.

V is TRBV20-1 and J is TRBJ1-1, with TRBD1 identical over 9 bases. Germline loops: CDR1 DFQATT, CDR2 SNEGSKA (reference sequence). The CDR3 runs 16 residues. V dropped 1 base and J dropped 1; count of bases not matched to a gene: 7. Written as DNA, the CDR3 is TGCAGTGCTAGAGTGACACACAGGGGGCAGAACACTGAAGCTTTCTTT. Translated: CSARVTHRGQNTEAFF.

This clonotype has ten or more counts. This sequence joins TRBV18 and TRBJ1-2, with D possibly being TRBD1 (5 bases). Germline V gene sequence: CDR1 KGHSH, CDR2 LQKENI. V was clipped by 3 bases and J by 1 base, with 9 bases between them. The CDR3 totals 14 residues. CDR3 nucleotides: TGTGCCAGCTCACCCATGACAGATAACTATGGCTACACCTTC. This gives the protein CASSPMTDNYGYTF.

This clonotype showed up just a few times. The V gene is TRBV3-1, the J gene TRBJ2-7, with 9 positions matching TRBD2. Germline trimming cut 1 base from V and 1 base from J; bases unmatched to any gene: 14. The CDR3 is made up of 19 amino acids. Germline loops: CDR1 LGHDT, CDR2 YNNKEL (reference sequence). The CDR3: CASSQVTSSSGTKSYEQYF. The CDR3 bases are TGTGCCAGCAGCCAAGTAACCTCCTCTAGCGGGACCAAGTCCTACGAGCAGTACTTC.